Below, 16 T cell receptor beta chains from the same sample are listed, as sequenced in a study of PD-L1 blockade in urothelial cancer. Time point of the sample: pretreatment peripheral blood. Here immunoSEQ multiplex PCR was the method, and the copy in TCRdb shows in-frame clones only, minus some. This sample carries about 56,000 clones, 85% of them seen once, and the ten largest clones take 15% to 17%. The sample in question was PBMCs, obtained around atezolizumab (anti-PD-L1) treatment. The receptors derive from a man in his 70s with urothelial cancer.

This rearrangement joins TRBV25-1 to TRBJ2-5, with 9 bases identical to TRBD2. The CDR3 length is 18 residues. Germline V gene data show CDR1 as MGHDK and CDR2 as SYGVNS. V gave up 1 base and J gave up 9 bases; unmatched junction bases: 18. DNA for the CDR3: TGTGCCAGCAGTGAATTAAAGCGGGAGGTCCCCCCTGTGGTGGCCCAGTACTTC. It specifies CASSELKREVPPVVAQYF.

The chain links TRBV19 to TRBJ2-2, with 10 bases matching TRBD2. The ends lost 4 bases at V and 2 bases at J; junction bases unmatched: 4. Germline V gene sequence: CDR1 LNHDA, CDR2 SQIVND (reference sequence). The CDR3 sequence is 16 residues long. CDR3 DNA sequence: TGTGCCAGTAGTACCGGACTAGCGGCAAACACCGGGGAGCTGTTTTTT. It encodes CASSTGLAANTGELFF. The complete variable domain, with remaining parts taken from reference TRBV19 and TRBJ2-2, reads DGGITQSPKYLFRKEGQNVTLSCEQNLNHDAMYWYRQDPGQGLRLIYYSQIVNDFQKGDIAEGYSVSREKKESFPLTVTSAQKNPTAFYLCASSTGLAANTGELFFGEGSRLTVL.

This sequence joins TRBV27 and TRBJ2-3; possibly TRBD2 for D (6 bases). This CDR3 is built from 13 residues. Germline assignment: CDR1 MNHEY and CDR2 SMNVEV (reference sequence). Trimming left V 3 bases short and J 6 bases short, with 10 bases between. In DNA form, the CDR3 reads TGTGCCAGCAGTTTCTTTCGGGGGGATACGCAGTATTTT. This codes for CASSFFRGDTQYF.

This clone has a handful of counts. V is TRBV6-5 and J is TRBJ1-5; a possible D gene is TRBD1 (5 bases). The CDR3 spans 14 residues. CDR1 MNHEY and CDR2 SVGAGI come from the germline V gene. Trimming cost V 6 bases and J 7 bases, with 16 bases left between them. The CDR3 coding sequence is TGTGCCAGCAGCTCCGGGACTGAGCCCCAGCCCCAGCATTTT. This gives the protein CASSSGTEPQPQHF.

This sequence joins TRBV27 and TRBJ2-1; 7 positions agree with TRBD2. From germline, CDR1 is MNHEY and CDR2 SMNVEV (reference sequence). V was pared by 10 bases and J by 9 bases, with 3 bases of the junction left unmatched. This CDR3 is built from 10 residues. CDR3 protein: CANGRTEQFF. DNA for the CDR3: TGTGCCAACGGGAGGACTGAGCAGTTCTTC.

The CDR3 bases are TGTGCCAGCAGCCGGGGAACGAAATCCGAAGCTTTCTTT. Encoded protein: CASSRGTKSEAFF. J is TRBJ1-1 and V is TRBV7-6, with D uncertain. V was shortened by 5 bases and J by 8 bases, with 15 bases between the two germline ends. The CDR3 has 13 residues. Germline V gene sequence: CDR1 SGHVS, CDR2 FNYEAQ.

A single count supports this clone. The chain combines TRBV29-1 with TRBJ1-3, with 9 bases identical to TRBD1. With 7 bases clipped from V and 3 bases from J, the junction kept 4 bases outside the gene matches. The CDR3 loop spans 13 amino acids. Germline V lookup: CDR1 SQVTM, CDR2 ANQGSEA. The CDR3 is CSAQGANGNTIYF. For the CDR3, the DNA is TGCAGCGCACAGGGGGCTAATGGAAACACCATATATTTT.

The chain couples TRBV5-4 to TRBJ1-1, with D perhaps TRBD1 (6 bases). The length of the CDR3 is 15 residues. Germline CDR1 is SGHNT and CDR2 is YYREEE (reference sequence). Trimming removed 5 bases at V and 7 bases at J, with 21 bases between. The CDR3 coding sequence is TGTGCCAGCAGGACCGATCGACAGGTGGGGGTTGAAGCTTTCTTT. This translates into CASRTDRQVGVEAFF. The entire variable domain, with the rest obtained from reference TRBV5-4 and TRBJ1-1, is as follows: ETGVTQSPTHLIKTRGQQVTLRCSSQSGHNTVSWYQQALGQGPQFIFQYYREEENGRGNFPPRFSGLQFPNYSSELNVNALELDDSALYLCASRTDRQVGVEAFFGQGTRLTVV.

The chain couples TRBV21-1 to TRBJ1-2; TRBD1, the table's D call, lacks a check against the DNA. TRBV21-1 is a listed pseudogene. The CDR3 is 16 residues long. CDR3 protein: CASSKDGSGDCYGYTF. In nucleotides, the CDR3 is TGTGCCAGCAGCAAAGACGGGTCAGGGGATTGCTATGGCTACACCTTC.

The chain links TRBV4-1 to TRBJ2-7; D possibly corresponds to TRBD1 (5 bases). Per germline, CDR1 MGHRA and CDR2 YSYEKL. The CDR3 spans 15 residues. V was shortened by 4 bases and J by 3 bases, with 16 bases between the two germline ends. Here the CDR3 reads CASSLGTDSFYEQYF. Here the CDR3 DNA reads TGCGCCAGCAGCCTAGGAACCGACAGCTTCTACGAGCAGTACTTC.

This chain uses TRBV19 with TRBJ2-7; D is unresolved. In germline, CDR1 is LNHDA, CDR2 SQIVND (reference sequence). Trimming pared 5 bases from V and 2 bases from J, leaving 13 bases between. The CDR3 covers 14 residues. DNA of the CDR3: TGTGCCAGTAGTTGGAGAACCCCAGCCTACGAGCAGTACTTC. Translating gives CASSWRTPAYEQYF. Full variable domain (missing parts from reference TRBV19 and TRBJ2-7): DGGITQSPKYLFRKEGQNVTLSCEQNLNHDAMYWYRQDPGQGLRLIYYSQIVNDFQKGDIAEGYSVSREKKESFPLTVTSAQKNPTAFYLCASSWRTPAYEQYFGPGTRLTVT.

The J gene is TRBJ2-1, the V gene TRBV7-9, with D perhaps matching TRBD2 (6 bases). CDR3 length: 13 residues. CDR1 is SEHNR and CDR2 is FQNEAQ in the germline V gene (reference sequence). Trimming shortened V by 0 bases and J by 10 bases, and 10 bases separated the two germline ends. The CDR3 protein is CASSLATSWEQFF. In DNA, the CDR3 is TGTGCCAGCAGCTTAGCTACTAGCTGGGAGCAGTTCTTC.

The J gene is TRBJ1-1, the V gene TRBV10-3, with TRBD1 matching 8 bases. Germline V gives CDR1 ENHRY, CDR2 SYGVKD. The V gene end was trimmed by 8 bases and the J gene end by 5 bases; junction bases not matched to a gene: 4. The CDR3 is 12 residues long. In DNA form, the CDR3 reads TGTGCCATCCAGGGGGCTGGGACTGAAGCTTTCTTT. It encodes CAIQGAGTEAFF.

On this clone itself: The junction departs from germline at one end; a sequencing error may be responsible. The V gene is TRBV5-1, the J gene TRBJ1-3; D call uncertain. CDR1 SGHRS and CDR2 YFSETQ come from the germline V gene. This CDR3 comprises 15 residues. The CDR3 loop is CVSSEPGATGNTIYF. The CDR3 bases are TGCGTCAGCAGCGAACCGGGAGCGACGGGAAACACCATATATTTT.

This CDR3 is CASRPLDRVGGNIQYF. In DNA, the CDR3 is TGTGCCAGCAGACCCCTGGACAGGGTCGGGGGAAACATTCAGTACTTC. The chain joins TRBV27 to TRBJ2-4; TRBD1 matches at 8 bases. Germline loops: CDR1 MNHEY, CDR2 SMNVEV (reference sequence). Trimming at V came to 6 bases and at J to 6 bases, leaving 13 bases not matched to a gene. The CDR3 has 16 residues.

The chain recombines TRBV30 with TRBJ2-7; maybe TRBD2 (6 bases). The germline V gene encodes CDR1 GTSNPN and CDR2 SVGIG (reference sequence). Trimming left V 0 bases short and J 0 bases short, with 15 bases between. CDR3 length equals 16 residues. The CDR3 here is CAWSVRRISGSYEQYF. The CDR3 nucleotides are TGTGCCTGGAGTGTACGTAGGATTAGCGGCTCCTACGAGCAGTACTTC.